This T cell receptor beta chain was captured in a study of cytomegalovirus exposure and HLA in healthy donors. Study observations and caveats: Researchers reported in a later analysis that a missense DCLRE1C variant was tied to TCR beta V- and J-gene trimming. An analysis was carried out later, and it reportedly showed fewer N-insertions in an Asian-associated ancestry cluster than the approximately 660-donor mean. The authors considered a cluster of highly shared sequence variants likely to be a sequencing artifact.

This clone was observed a few times. Its matching antigen is unknown. The germline gives CDR1 LNHDA, CDR2 SQIVND (reference sequence). CDR3 length equals 14 residues. V was clipped by 5 bases and J by 4 bases, with 15 bases between them. Both 60 Vbeta primers and 13 Jbeta primers went into the PCR. The protocol was immunoSEQ multiplex PCR, while the TCRdb copy is restricted to in-frame clones and leaves out a portion. The table shows about 98,000 clones, with under 75% occurring only once. The receptor comes from a man aged 45-60 years in good health and CMV-seronegative. The sequenced sample was PBMCs. The chain employs TRBV19 and TRBJ2-7; maybe TRBD2 (6 bases). The CDR3 is CASSPGVWVYEQYF. The CDR3 DNA is TGTGCCAGTAGTCCGGGGGTCTGGGTGTACGAGCAGTACTTC.